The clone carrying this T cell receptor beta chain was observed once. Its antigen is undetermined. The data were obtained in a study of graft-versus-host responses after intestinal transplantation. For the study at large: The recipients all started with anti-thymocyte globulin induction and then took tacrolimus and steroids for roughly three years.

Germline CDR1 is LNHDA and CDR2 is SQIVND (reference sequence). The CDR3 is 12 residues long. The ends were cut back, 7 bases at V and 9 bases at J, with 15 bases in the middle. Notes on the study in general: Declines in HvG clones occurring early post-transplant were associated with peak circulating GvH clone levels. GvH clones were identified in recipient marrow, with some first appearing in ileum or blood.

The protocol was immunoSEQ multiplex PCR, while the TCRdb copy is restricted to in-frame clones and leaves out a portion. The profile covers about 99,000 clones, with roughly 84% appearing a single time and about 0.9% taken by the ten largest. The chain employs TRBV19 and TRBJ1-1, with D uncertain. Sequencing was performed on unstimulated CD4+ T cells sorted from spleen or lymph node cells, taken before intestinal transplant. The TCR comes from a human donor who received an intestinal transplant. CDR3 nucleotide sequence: TGTGCCAGTACTACAACCGGGAGCCAAGCTTTCTTT. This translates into CASTTTGSQAFF. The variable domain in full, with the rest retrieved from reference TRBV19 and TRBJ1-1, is DGGITQSPKYLFRKEGQNVTLSCEQNLNHDAMYWYRQDPGQGLRLIYYSQIVNDFQKGDIAEGYSVSREKKESFPLTVTSAQKNPTAFYLCASTTTGSQAFFGQGTRLTVV.